These 28 T cell receptor delta chains came from one sample sequenced in a study of γδ T cells in repeated Plasmodium falciparum infection. Vgamma9/Vdelta2+ and Vdelta2-negative gammadelta T cells were flow-sorted from PBMC for bulk sequencing. TCRdb reprocessed the multiplex PCR reads using CATT. The data hold 55,000 to 70,000 delta-chain clones, with around 1.8% observed a single time. Sequencing was done on a sample of gamma-delta T cells from blood. The receptors here all came from a pool of human donors (malaria-infected and uninfected, not separated).

Only a few counts were recorded for this clone. With only one base between it and a far larger clone, this is likely a read error. The identical CDR3 is also encoded by other nucleotide sequences in the sample. This chain connects TRDV1 to TRDJ1, with D possibly TRDD3 on 10 matching bases. The CDR3 has 23 residues. In germline, CDR1 is TSWWSYY, CDR2 QGS. CDR3 protein: CALGDLPSYLGDIAHAYTDKLIF. The DNA for the CDR3 is TGTGCTCTTGGGGATCTCCCTTCCTACCTGGGGGATATAGCCCATGCGTACACTGATAAACTCATCTTT.

This clone was observed at least ten times. The mismatch at residue 12 between this DNA's translation and the TCRdb protein of a much larger clone likely reflects a read error; the protein shown is translated from the DNA. The rearrangement uses TRDV1 and TRDJ1, with D perhaps matching TRDD3 (5 bases). V was shortened by 1 base and J by 0 bases, with 24 bases between the two germline ends. There are 20 residues in the CDR3. Per germline, CDR1 TSWWSYY and CDR2 QGS. The CDR3 loop reads CALGEPGALRGHGDTDKLIF. In nucleotides, the CDR3 is TGTGCTCTTGGGGAACCGGGGGCCCTTAGGGGACACGGGGACACCGATAAACTCATCTTT.

A word on this clone: TCRdb has a much larger clone's protein, which differs at residue 16 from the translation of this DNA, likely because of a read error; what is shown is the protein translated from the DNA. This sequence joins TRDV1 and TRDJ1, with 12 bases that match TRDD3. This CDR3 spans 20 amino acids. The V segment lost 4 bases and the J segment 6 bases; nucleotides outside the gene matches: 21. CDR1 is TSWWSYY and CDR2 is QGS in the germline V gene. DNA for the CDR3: TGTGCTCTTGGGGGACGGAGCTGGGGGATACGCGTTGTTTGGGCCAATAAACTCATCTTT. As protein: CALGGRSWGIRVVWANKLIF.

In the case of this clone: TCRdb assigns this DNA the protein of a much larger clone, which departs from its translation at residue 12; this likely reflects a read error, and the protein shown comes from translating the DNA. The gene calls are TRDV1 and TRDJ1, with TRDD3 identical over 8 bases. As TCRdb names no J gene, one was assigned here on the basis of a DNA match to germline. The CDR3 is 23 residues long. Germline lookup yields CDR1 TSWWSYY and CDR2 QGS. Germline trimming cut 0 bases from V and 0 bases from J; bases unmatched to any gene: 24. The CDR3 reads CALGELFSKDRVGDPPYTDKLIF. CDR3 sequence (DNA): TGTGCTCTTGGGGAACTATTTTCTAAGGATCGGGTGGGGGATCCGCCTTACACCGATAAACTCATCTTT.

The sample holds many counts of this clone. TCRdb's protein, taken from a much larger clone, differs from this DNA's translation at residue 11, likely owing to a read error; the protein displayed comes from the DNA. The chain is built from TRDV1 and TRDJ2; TRDD3 is a possible D gene (5 bases). Germline matching of the DNA provided the J gene here, since TCRdb leaves it blank. Germline-derived CDR1 and CDR2 are TSWWSYY and QGS. The CDR3 covers 20 residues. V dropped 5 bases and J dropped 4 bases, with 29 bases sitting between them. CDR3 DNA: TGTGCTCTTGGGTCCGCGATTACTGGCGGGAGTATACAAGAGACAGCACAACTCTTCTTT. Amino acids: CALGSAITGGSIQETAQLFF.

At least ten counts were recorded for this clone. This likely reflects a read error, since a far larger clone is one base away. The sample has other DNA sequences that encode this CDR3 too. The J gene has no call, while the V gene is TRAV14/DV4; the DNA was not compared with TRDD3, the D call given in the table. There are 18 residues in the CDR3. Germline loops: CDR1 TSDPSYG, CDR2 QGSYDQQN (reference sequence). CDR3 amino acids: CAIIHLRFGGIRTDKLIF. CDR3 nucleotide sequence: TGTGCAATCATACACCTACGTTTTGGGGGGATACGTACCGATAAGCTCATCTTT.

With regard to this clone: It differs at one base from a far larger clone, so likely a read error. At the DNA level, this CDR3 is encoded by other sequences in the same sample as well. The chain combines TRDV1 with TRDJ1; 8 bases are a match to TRDD3. The CDR3 is 22 residues long. Germline V CDR1 and CDR2: TSWWSYY, QGS. The ends lost 3 bases at V and 0 bases at J; junction bases unmatched: 24. CDR3 nucleotide sequence: TGTGCTCTTGGGGATGTCCGGGTTAGTTTTGCCGGTTACTGGGGGTACACCGATAAACTCATCTTT. Residues: CALGDVRVSFAGYWGYTDKLIF.

This clone was counted a few times. The TCRdb protein, from a much larger clone, departs from this DNA's translation at residue 19, likely by read error; the protein shown derives from the DNA. The J gene went uncalled, whereas the V gene is TRDV2; the table calls TRDD3, which could not be checked here. The CDR3 has 20 amino acids. CDR1 and CDR2 from the germline V gene are GEAIGNYY and EKD. In DNA form, the CDR3 reads TGTGCCTGTGACCGACTACTGGGGGATACAAAGAGAGTGTACACCGATAAACTCACCTTT. It codes for CACDRLLGDTKRVYTDKLTF.

This clone was picked up many times. A much larger clone is a single base away; this may be a read error. This chain joins TRDV1 and TRDJ1; 13 bases fit TRDD3. Unmatched junction bases numbered 21, after V lost 3 bases and J lost 2 bases. Germline V lookup: CDR1 TSWWSYY, CDR2 QGS. The CDR3 extends over 22 amino acids. The CDR3 spells CALGDLTLQLLLGDTGTDKLIF. In nucleotides, the CDR3 is TGTGCTCTTGGGGACCTTACCCTTCAACTTCTACTGGGGGATACGGGGACCGATAAACTCATCTTT.

V and J are TRDV1 and TRDJ1, with 8 bases lining up with TRDD3. Matching the DNA to germline supplied the J gene, which TCRdb does not give. V trimming: 3 bases; J trimming: 0 bases; junction bases outside the gene matches: 18. CDR3 length: 20 amino acids. From germline, CDR1 is TSWWSYY and CDR2 QGS. The CDR3 DNA reads as TGTGCTCTTGGGGACAGGGACGGAAGGGGGATATATTCCCACACCGATAAACTCATCTTT. It yields the protein CALGDRDGRGIYSHTDKLIF.

In its sample, this clone was seen a few times. Given a far larger clone just one base away, this is likely a sequencing read error. Other DNA sequences in the same sample also yield this CDR3. V usage is TRDV1 and J usage is TRDJ1, with D possibly matching TRDD2 (7 bases). TCRdb does not report a J gene; here it was assigned by matching the DNA to germline references. The germline V and J ends were trimmed by 1 base and 0 bases, with 33 bases remaining between them. Germline V gene sequence: CDR1 TSWWSYY, CDR2 QGS. The CDR3 is made up of 23 amino acids. CDR3 sequence reads: CALGEPFPTTGLWGWGHTDKLIF. CDR3 coding DNA: TGTGCTCTTGGGGAACCGTTTCCTACCACCGGCCTCTGGGGCTGGGGACACACCGATAAACTCATCTTT.

Concerning this clone: The amino acid sequence in TCRdb belongs to a much larger clone and departs from this DNA's translation at residue 20, likely a sequencing read error; the sequence shown is translated from the DNA. This chain links TRDV1 with TRDJ1; 13 nucleotides line up with TRDD3. CDR1 and CDR2 from the germline V gene are TSWWSYY and QGS. The CDR3 loop spans 23 amino acids. The CDR3 nucleotides read TGTGCTCTTGGGGAAAAGGAACCCTACTACGGGGAACTGGGGGATACGCAAGCCGATGAACTCATCTTT. This codes for CALGEKEPYYGELGDTQADELIF.

This clone was picked up one time. This chain connects TRDV2 to TRDJ1; 7 bases agree with TRDD3. Here the J gene was assigned by germline matching of the DNA, as TCRdb has none. The germline V gene encodes CDR1 GEAIGNYY and CDR2 EKD. CDR3 length: 18 amino acids. V gave up 0 bases and J gave up 2 bases; unmatched junction bases: 14. The CDR3 bases are TGTGCCTGTGACACCGTCCGGGGGTACCGGGGGATGACCGATAAACTCATCTTT. Its protein product is CACDTVRGYRGMTDKLIF.

This clone occurred a few times. The TCRdb record carries a much larger clone's protein, which differs from this DNA's translation at residue 8; a read error is the likely cause, and the protein listed here is the DNA translation. The V call is TRDV1, the J call TRDJ1; D possibly corresponds to TRDD3 (6 bases). V was shortened by 0 bases and J by 1 base, with 27 bases between the two germline ends. Germline-derived CDR1 and CDR2 are TSWWSYY and QGS. The CDR3 covers 21 residues. CDR3 region: CALGELGLYFGYLRPTDKLIF. CDR3 coding DNA: TGTGCTCTTGGGGAACTAGGGCTCTACTTCGGATACCTGAGGCCCACCGATAAACTCATCTTT.

This clone was recorded a few times. For this DNA, TCRdb reports the protein of a much larger clone, which diverges at residue 8, most likely from a read error; the protein presented here is translated directly from the DNA. This chain joins TRDV1 and TRDJ1; TRDD3 matches 8 bases. Matching the DNA to germline supplied the J gene, which TCRdb does not give. Germline assignment: CDR1 TSWWSYY and CDR2 QGS. The CDR3 is 21 residues long. The V gene end was trimmed by 1 base and the J gene end by 0 bases; junction bases not matched to a gene: 19. The CDR3 DNA reads TGTGCTCTTGGGGAACGGCCTCCCATCGTACTGGGGGGATCATACACCGATAAACTCATCTTT. Translating it yields CALGERPPIVLGGSYTDKLIF.

Remarks on this clone: The TCRdb record carries a much larger clone's protein, which differs from this DNA's translation at residue 15; a read error is the likely cause, and the protein listed here is the DNA translation. CDR3 loop: CACEKEPIGVFTGGLYTDKLIF. The CDR3 DNA is TGTGCCTGTGAAAAGGAACCAATCGGGGTATTTACTGGGGGGCTGTACACCGATAAACTCATCTTT. The chain employs TRDV2 and TRDJ1; 8 bases match TRDD3. The ends lost 4 bases at V and 0 bases at J; junction bases unmatched: 27. The germline V gene has CDR1 GEAIGNYY and CDR2 EKD. The length of the CDR3 is 22 residues.

This clone came up many times. The TCRdb protein, from a much larger clone, departs from this DNA's translation at residue 19, likely by read error; the protein shown derives from the DNA. The chain employs TRDV1 and TRDJ1; TRDD3 matches at 11 bases. The CDR3 is 21 amino acids. From germline, CDR1 is TSWWSYY and CDR2 QGS. The CDR3 region is CALGEQAFNWLLGDTTDKPIF. The CDR3 DNA sequence: TGTGCTCTTGGGGAACAGGCTTTCAATTGGCTGCTGGGGGATACAACCGATAAACCCATCTTT.

Details on this clone: Translating this DNA gives a protein that differs at residue 11 from the TCRdb one, which belongs to a much larger clone; a read error is likely, and the protein shown is this translation. This chain uses TRDV1 with TRDJ3, with D possibly matching TRDD3 (6 bases). V was trimmed by 2 bases and J by 0 bases, leaving 26 bases between them. Germline V gene lookup returns CDR1 TSWWSYY and CDR2 QGS. The CDR3 runs 23 residues. Here the CDR3 DNA reads TGTGCTCTTGGGGAATCGGCGAACGACTGGGAGATACCGAGCTCCTGGGACACCCGACAGATGTTTTTC. Translated, it gives CALGESANDWEIPSSWDTRQMFF.

In regard to this clone: A far larger clone is one base from this, pointing to a likely read error. This CDR3 is also generated by other DNA sequences in the sample. The CDR3 protein is CACDTAGGPSSWDTRQMFF. The DNA of the CDR3 is TGTGCCTGTGACACCGCGGGGGGCCCAAGTTCCTGGGACACCCGACAGATGTTTTTC. This chain connects TRDV2 to TRDJ3, with D possibly TRDD3 on 5 matching bases. The J gene is absent in TCRdb and was assigned here via DNA matching to germline. CDR1 and CDR2 (germline): GEAIGNYY, EKD. The length of the CDR3 is 19 residues. The V gene lost 0 bases and the J gene lost 1 base, with 15 bases spanning the gap.

Comment on this clone: Since a far larger clone is one base different, this is likely a read error. The chain uses TRDV1 and TRDJ1, with 10 positions matching TRDD3. The J gene, missing from TCRdb, was assigned here through DNA to germline matching. Per the germline V gene, CDR1 is TSWWSYY and CDR2 is QGS. The ends lost 7 bases at V and 8 bases at J; junction bases unmatched: 28. This CDR3 comprises 20 residues. CDR3 DNA: TGTGCTCTTGCGGGGGAGTTTGGACGATGGGTATTGGGGGATACAACGAAACTCATCTTT. This gives the protein CALAGEFGRWVLGDTTKLIF.

This clone was detected many times. Given a far larger clone just one base away, this is likely a sequencing read error. This sample includes further DNA sequences coding for the same CDR3. The CDR3 reads CACGRVLGDTGYTDKLIF. CDR3 DNA sequence: TGTGCCTGTGGCCGCGTACTGGGGGATACCGGGTACACCGATAAGCTCATCTTT. The rearrangement uses TRDV2 and TRDJ1; 12 nucleotides line up with TRDD3. There are 18 residues in the CDR3. CDR1 and CDR2 from the germline V gene are GEAIGNYY and EKD.

As for this clone: The protein that TCRdb holds for this DNA derives from a much larger clone and differs from the translated DNA at residue 21, which likely indicates a read error; the protein shown here is translated from the DNA. A V gene of TRDV1 was called, but no J gene was assigned; the table's D call TRDD3 went unverified against the DNA. The CDR3 loop spans 23 amino acids. From germline, CDR1 is TSWWSYY and CDR2 QGS. The CDR3 DNA sequence: TGTGCTCTTGGGGAACCACATATTCCTGACCTAAACTGGGGGATACCCTACACCGATAAACCCATCTTT. This sequence encodes CALGEPHIPDLNWGIPYTDKPIF.

This clone has more than one count but fewer than ten. Translating this DNA gives a protein that differs at residue 11 from the TCRdb one, which belongs to a much larger clone; a read error is likely, and the protein shown is this translation. CDR3 sequence: CACGARGVLYADKLIF. CDR3 nucleotides: TGTGCCTGTGGTGCCAGGGGGGTTCTTTACGCCGATAAACTCATCTTT. This chain links TRDV2 with TRDJ1; maybe TRDD3 (5 bases). Trimming shortened V by 5 bases and J by 3 bases, and 21 bases separated the two germline ends. The CDR3 totals 16 residues. Germline V lookup: CDR1 GEAIGNYY, CDR2 EKD.

This clone appeared a few times. A read error is likely here: a far larger clone is one base away. Other nucleotide sequences in the sample specify the same CDR3. This chain joins TRDV1 and TRDJ1; D may be TRDD3 (10 bases). The germline V gene encodes CDR1 TSWWSYY and CDR2 QGS. The ends were cut back, 3 bases at V and 7 bases at J, with 45 bases in the middle. The CDR3 contains 24 residues. The CDR3 protein is CALGESPTSFLRYWGIPWRLKLIF. In DNA form, the CDR3 reads TGTGCTCTTGGGGAGAGTCCCACATCCTTCCTACGGTACTGGGGGATCCCGTGGAGGCTTAAACTCATCTTT.

This clone showed up just a few times. The protein in TCRdb stems from a much larger clone and differs at residue 18 from this DNA's translation, likely a read error; here the protein is translated from the DNA. The V and J genes are TRDV1 and TRDJ1; 11 bases line up with TRDD3. Because TCRdb records no J gene, it was assigned here through a match of the DNA to germline. The germline V gene encodes CDR1 TSWWSYY and CDR2 QGS. CDR3 size: 21 residues. CDR3 amino acids: CALGELHPTPDGGYDPDRLIF. CDR3 sequence (DNA): TGTGCTCTTGGGGAACTTCACCCTACCCCAGATGGGGGATACGACCCCGATAGACTCATCTTT.

Concerning this clone itself: A far larger clone is one base from this, pointing to a likely read error. At the DNA level, this CDR3 is encoded by other sequences in the same sample as well. The gene calls are TRDV1 and TRDJ1, with D possibly being TRDD2 (5 bases). The CDR3 extends over 21 amino acids. Looked up from germline, CDR1 is TSWWSYY and CDR2 is QGS. The CDR3 protein is CALGELKPCRLILKYTDKLIF. DNA for the CDR3: TGTGCTCTTGGAGAACTCAAACCTTGCCGATTGATCCTAAAGTACACCGATAAACTCATCTTT.

The sample holds a few counts of this clone. For this DNA, TCRdb reports the protein of a much larger clone, which diverges at residues 8 and 20, most likely from a read error; the protein presented here is translated directly from the DNA. The chain has TRDV2 and TRDJ1, with TRDD3 matching over 11 bases. The CDR3 loop spans 22 amino acids. The germline V gene has CDR1 GEAIGNYY and CDR2 EKD. The CDR3 sequence: CACWHPTPSRSTGGYFTDKPIF. CDR3 sequence (DNA): TGTGCCTGTTGGCATCCTACGCCTTCTAGGTCTACTGGGGGATATTTTACCGATAAACCCATCTTT.

This clone was seen at least ten times. Translating this DNA gives a protein that differs at residue 12 from the TCRdb one, which belongs to a much larger clone; a read error is likely, and the protein shown is this translation. The chain links TRDV1 to TRDJ1; maybe TRDD2 (6 bases). From germline, CDR1 is TSWWSYY and CDR2 QGS. V was clipped by 3 bases and J by 0 bases, with 26 bases between them. CDR3 length: 20 amino acids. The CDR3 DNA is TGTGCTCTTGGGGATTCGGCCTTCCCCCTTCCCTGCAGGGACACCGATAAACTCATCTTT. This sequence encodes CALGDSAFPLPCRDTDKLIF.